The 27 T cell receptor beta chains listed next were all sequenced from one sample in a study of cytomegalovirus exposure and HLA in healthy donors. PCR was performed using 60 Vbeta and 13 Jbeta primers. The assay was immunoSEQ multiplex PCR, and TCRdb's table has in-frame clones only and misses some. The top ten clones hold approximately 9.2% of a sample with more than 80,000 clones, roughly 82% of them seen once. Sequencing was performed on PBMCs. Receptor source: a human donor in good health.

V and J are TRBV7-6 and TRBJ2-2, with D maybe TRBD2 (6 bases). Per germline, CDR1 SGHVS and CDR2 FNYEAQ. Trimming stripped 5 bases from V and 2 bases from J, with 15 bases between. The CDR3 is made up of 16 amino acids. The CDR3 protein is CASSATGTPNTGELFF. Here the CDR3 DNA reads TGTGCCAGCAGCGCCACCGGGACTCCTAACACCGGGGAGCTGTTTTTT. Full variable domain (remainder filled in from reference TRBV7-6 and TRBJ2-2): GAGVSQSPRYKVTKRGQDVALRCDPISGHVSLYWYRQALGQGPEFLTYFNYEAQQDKSGLPNDRFSAERPEGSISTLTIQRTEQRDSAMYRCASSATGTPNTGELFFGEGSRLTVL.

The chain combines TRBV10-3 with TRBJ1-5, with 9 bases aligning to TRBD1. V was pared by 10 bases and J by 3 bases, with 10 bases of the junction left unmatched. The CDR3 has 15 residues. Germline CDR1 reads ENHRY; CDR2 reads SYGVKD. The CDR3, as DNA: TGTGCCACACGGGACAGGGAGTTTGACAATCAGCCCCAGCATTTT. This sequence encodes CATRDREFDNQPQHF.

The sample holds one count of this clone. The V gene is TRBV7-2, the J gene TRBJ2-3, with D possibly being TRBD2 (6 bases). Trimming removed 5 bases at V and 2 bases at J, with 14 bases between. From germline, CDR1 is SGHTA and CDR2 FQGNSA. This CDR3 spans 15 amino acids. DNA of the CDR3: TGTGCCAGCAGCCTCCGGAGGGCAAACACAGATACGCAGTATTTT. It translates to CASSLRRANTDTQYF. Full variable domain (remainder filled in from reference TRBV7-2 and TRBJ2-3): GAGVSQSPSNKVTEKGKDVELRCDPISGHTALYWYRQSLGQGLEFLIYFQGNSAPDKSGLPSDRFSAERTGGSVSTLTIQRTQQEDSAVYLCASSLRRANTDTQYFGPGTRLTVL.

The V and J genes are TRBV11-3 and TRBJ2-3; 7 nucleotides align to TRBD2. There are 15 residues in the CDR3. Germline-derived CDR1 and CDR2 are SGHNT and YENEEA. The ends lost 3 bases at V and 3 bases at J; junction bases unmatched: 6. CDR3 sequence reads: CASSFRGGGTDTQYF. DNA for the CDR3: TGTGCCAGCAGCTTTAGGGGCGGGGGAACAGATACGCAGTATTTT. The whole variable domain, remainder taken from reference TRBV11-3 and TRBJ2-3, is EAGVVQSPRYKIIEKKQPVAFWCNPISGHNTLYWYLQNLGQGPELLIRYENEEAVDDSQLPKDRFSAERLKGVDSTLKIQPAELGDSAVYLCASSFRGGGTDTQYFGPGTRLTVL.

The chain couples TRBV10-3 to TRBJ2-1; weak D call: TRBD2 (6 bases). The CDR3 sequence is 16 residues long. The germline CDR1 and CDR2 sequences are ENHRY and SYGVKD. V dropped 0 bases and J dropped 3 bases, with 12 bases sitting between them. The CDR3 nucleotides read TGTGCCATCAGTGAGTCACTGCCGGGGGACTACAATGAGCAGTTCTTC. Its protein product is CAISESLPGDYNEQFF.

In nucleotides, the CDR3 is TGTGCCAGCAGCTTAGCGGGGGCCCAAGGTACGCAGTATTTT. Its protein is CASSLAGAQGTQYF. V is TRBV7-2 and J is TRBJ2-3; D might be TRBD1 (6 bases). Germline lookup yields CDR1 SGHTA and CDR2 FQGNSA. The CDR3 is 14 residues long. Trimming removed 0 bases at V and 8 bases at J, with 12 bases between.

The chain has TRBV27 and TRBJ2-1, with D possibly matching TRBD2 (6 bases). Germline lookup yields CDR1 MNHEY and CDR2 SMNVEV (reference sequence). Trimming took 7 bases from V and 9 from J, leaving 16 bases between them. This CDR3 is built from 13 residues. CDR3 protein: CASKLGGAGEQFF. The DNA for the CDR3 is TGTGCCAGCAAATTGGGGGGAGCGGGTGAGCAGTTCTTC.

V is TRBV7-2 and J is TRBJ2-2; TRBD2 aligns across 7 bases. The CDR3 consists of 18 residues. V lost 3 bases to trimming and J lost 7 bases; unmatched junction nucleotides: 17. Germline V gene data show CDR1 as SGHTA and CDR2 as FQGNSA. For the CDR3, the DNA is TGTGCCAGCAGCTTTGTGGGCGGGAGTGGGGGTTCGGGCGGGGAGCTGTTTTTT. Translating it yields CASSFVGGSGGSGGELFF.

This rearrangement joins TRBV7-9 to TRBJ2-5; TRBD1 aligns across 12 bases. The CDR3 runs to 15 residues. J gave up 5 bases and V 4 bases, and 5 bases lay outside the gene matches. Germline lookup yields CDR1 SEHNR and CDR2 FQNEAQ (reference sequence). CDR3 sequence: CASSSGTGGSETQYF. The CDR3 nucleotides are TGTGCCAGCAGCTCCGGGACAGGGGGCTCCGAGACCCAGTACTTC.

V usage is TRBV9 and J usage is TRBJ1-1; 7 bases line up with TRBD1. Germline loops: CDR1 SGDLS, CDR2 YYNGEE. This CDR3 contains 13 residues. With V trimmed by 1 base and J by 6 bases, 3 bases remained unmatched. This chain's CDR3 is CASSVRTGPEAFF. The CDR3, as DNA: TGTGCCAGCAGCGTACGGACAGGCCCTGAAGCTTTCTTT.

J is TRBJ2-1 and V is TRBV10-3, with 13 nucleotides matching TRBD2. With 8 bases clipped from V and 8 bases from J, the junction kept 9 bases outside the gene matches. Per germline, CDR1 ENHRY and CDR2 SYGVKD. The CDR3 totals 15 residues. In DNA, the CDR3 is TGTGCCATCCGCCGGGGACTAGCGGGAAACCATGAGCAGTTCTTC. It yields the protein CAIRRGLAGNHEQFF.

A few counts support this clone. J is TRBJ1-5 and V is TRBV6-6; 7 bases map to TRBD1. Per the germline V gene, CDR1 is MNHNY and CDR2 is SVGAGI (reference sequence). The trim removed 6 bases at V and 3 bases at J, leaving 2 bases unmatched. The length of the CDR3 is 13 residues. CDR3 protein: CASRTGDNQPQHF. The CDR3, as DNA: TGTGCCAGCAGAACAGGGGACAATCAGCCCCAGCATTTT.

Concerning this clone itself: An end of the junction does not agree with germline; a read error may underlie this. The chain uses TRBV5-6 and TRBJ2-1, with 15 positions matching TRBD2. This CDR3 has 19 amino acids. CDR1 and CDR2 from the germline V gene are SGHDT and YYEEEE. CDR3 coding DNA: TGTGCCAGCAGCGGGAAGGGACTAGCGGGGGGTAGCTCCTACAATGAGCAGCTCTTC. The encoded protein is CASSGKGLAGGSSYNEQLF. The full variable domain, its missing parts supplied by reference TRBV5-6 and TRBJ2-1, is DAGVTQSPTHLIKTRGQQVTLRCSPKSGHDTVSWYQQALGQGPQFIFQYYEEEERQRGNFPDRFSGHQFPNYSSELNVNALLLGDSALYLCASSGKGLAGGSSYNEQLFGPGTRLTVL.

The DNA of the CDR3 is TGTGCTAGTGGTCTTCCTATAACAGGGAAAGTATATTTT. Translating gives CASGLPITGKVYF. The rearrangement links TRBV12-5 to TRBJ1-3; D might be TRBD1 (6 bases). The CDR3 has 13 amino acids. Germline CDR1 reads LGHNT; CDR2 reads FRNRAP. Trimming removed 5 bases at V and 14 bases at J, with 19 bases between.

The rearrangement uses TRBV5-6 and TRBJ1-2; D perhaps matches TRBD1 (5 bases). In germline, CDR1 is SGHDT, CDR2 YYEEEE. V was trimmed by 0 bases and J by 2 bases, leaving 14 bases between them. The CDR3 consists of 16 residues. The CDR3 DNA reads TGTGCCAGCAGCTTGGTAGCCAGGGCAATCAACTATGGCTACACCTTC. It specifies CASSLVARAINYGYTF.

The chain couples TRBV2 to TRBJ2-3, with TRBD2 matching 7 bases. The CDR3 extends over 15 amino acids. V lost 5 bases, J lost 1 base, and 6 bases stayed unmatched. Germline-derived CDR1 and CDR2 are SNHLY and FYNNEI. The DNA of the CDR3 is TGTGCCAGCAGTAGGGCTCGGGGGGGCACAGATACGCAGTATTTT. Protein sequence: CASSRARGGTDTQYF.

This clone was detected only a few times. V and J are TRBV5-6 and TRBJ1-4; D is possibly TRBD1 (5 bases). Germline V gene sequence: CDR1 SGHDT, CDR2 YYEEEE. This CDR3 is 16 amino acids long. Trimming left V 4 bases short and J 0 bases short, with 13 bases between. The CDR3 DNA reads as TGTGCCAGCAGCGGTTTGACGGACACAACTAATGAAAAACTGTTTTTT. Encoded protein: CASSGLTDTTNEKLFF.

The CDR3 spells CASSTHSGGIDRELFF. CDR3 nucleotides: TGTGCCAGCAGCACGCATTCAGGGGGTATTGACCGGGAGCTGTTTTTT. The chain employs TRBV11-2 and TRBJ2-2; TRBD1 aligns across 7 bases. Germline CDR1 and CDR2: SGHAT and FQNNGV. The CDR3 loop spans 16 amino acids. J was trimmed by 9 bases and V by 5 bases; bases with no gene match: 15.

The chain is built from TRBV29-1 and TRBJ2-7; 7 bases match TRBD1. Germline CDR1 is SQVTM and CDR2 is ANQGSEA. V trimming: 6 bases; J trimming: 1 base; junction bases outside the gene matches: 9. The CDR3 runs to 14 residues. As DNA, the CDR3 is TGCAGCGTCTACGACAGGGTTACGTCCTACGAGCAGTACTTC. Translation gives CSVYDRVTSYEQYF.

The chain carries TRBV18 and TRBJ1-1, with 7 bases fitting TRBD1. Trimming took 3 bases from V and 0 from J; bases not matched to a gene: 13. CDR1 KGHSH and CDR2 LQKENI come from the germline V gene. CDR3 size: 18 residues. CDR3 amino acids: CASSPFPKQGELNTEAFF. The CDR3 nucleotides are TGTGCCAGCTCACCCTTTCCAAAGCAGGGGGAGCTGAACACTGAAGCTTTCTTT.

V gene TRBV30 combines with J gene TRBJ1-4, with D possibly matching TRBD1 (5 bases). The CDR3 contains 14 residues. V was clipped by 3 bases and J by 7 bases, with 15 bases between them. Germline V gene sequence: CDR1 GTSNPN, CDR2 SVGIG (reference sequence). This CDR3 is CAWRGLGNSEKLFF. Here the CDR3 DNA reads TGTGCCTGGAGGGGACTAGGCAATTCTGAAAAACTGTTTTTT. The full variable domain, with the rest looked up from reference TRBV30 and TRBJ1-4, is SQTIHQWPATLVQPVGSPLSLECTVEGTSNPNLYWYRQAAGRGLQLLFYSVGIGQISSEVPQNLSASRPQDRQFILSSKKLLLSDSGFYLCAWRGLGNSEKLFFGSGTQLSVL.

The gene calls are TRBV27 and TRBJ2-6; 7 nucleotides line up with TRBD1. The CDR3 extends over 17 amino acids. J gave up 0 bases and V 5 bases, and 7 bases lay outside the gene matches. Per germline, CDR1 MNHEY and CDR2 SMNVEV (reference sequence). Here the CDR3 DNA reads TGTGCCAGCAGTCCACAGGGGAGAGTCTCTGGGGCCAACGTCCTGACTTTC. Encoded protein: CASSPQGRVSGANVLTF. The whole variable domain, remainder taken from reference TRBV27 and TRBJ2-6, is EAQVTQNPRYLITVTGKKLTVTCSQNMNHEYMSWYRQDPGLGLRQIYYSMNVEVTDKGDVPEGYKVSRKEKRNFPLILESPSPNQTSLYFCASSPQGRVSGANVLTFGAGSRLTVL.

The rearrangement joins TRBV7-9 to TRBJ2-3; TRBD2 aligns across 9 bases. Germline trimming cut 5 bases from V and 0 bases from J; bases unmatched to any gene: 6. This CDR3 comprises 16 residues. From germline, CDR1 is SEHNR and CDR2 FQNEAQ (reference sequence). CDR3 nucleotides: TGTGCCAGCAGCAATCTAGCGGGGATAAGCACAGATACGCAGTATTTT. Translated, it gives CASSNLAGISTDTQYF.

This CDR3 is CASSLLRPTLHTEAFF. CDR3 nucleotides: TGTGCCAGCAGTTTGTTGCGCCCGACACTCCACACTGAAGCTTTCTTT. V gene TRBV27 combines with J gene TRBJ1-1; D unresolved. The CDR3 loop spans 16 amino acids. The V and J ends lost 3 bases and 3 bases respectively, with 17 bases between them. Germline loops: CDR1 MNHEY, CDR2 SMNVEV (reference sequence).

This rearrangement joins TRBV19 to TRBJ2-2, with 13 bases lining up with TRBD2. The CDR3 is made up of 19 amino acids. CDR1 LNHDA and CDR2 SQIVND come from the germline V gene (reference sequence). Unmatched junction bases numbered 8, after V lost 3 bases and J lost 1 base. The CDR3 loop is CASSIALAGGRGNTGELFF. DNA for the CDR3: TGTGCCAGTAGTATTGCACTAGCGGGGGGGCGAGGGAACACCGGGGAGCTGTTTTTT.

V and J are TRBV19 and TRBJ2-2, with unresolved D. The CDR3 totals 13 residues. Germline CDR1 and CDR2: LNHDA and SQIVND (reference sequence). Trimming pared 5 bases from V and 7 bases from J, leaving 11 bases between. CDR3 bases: TGTGCCAGTAGTTCCACAACAATCGGGGAGCTGTTTTTT. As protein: CASSSTTIGELFF.

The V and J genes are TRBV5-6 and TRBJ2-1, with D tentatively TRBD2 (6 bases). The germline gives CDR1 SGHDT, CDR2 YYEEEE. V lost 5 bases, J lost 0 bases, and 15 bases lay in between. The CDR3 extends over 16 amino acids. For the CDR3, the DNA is TGTGCCAGCAGGGAGAGTTGGGAGGTCTCCTACAATGAGCAGTTCTTC. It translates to CASRESWEVSYNEQFF.